The 24 T cell receptor beta chains below were found in one sample sequenced in a study of vaccination effects on CD4 cells after COVID-19. Sequenced by immunoSEQ multiplex PCR; TCRdb stores in-frame clones only, minus some. The data hold tens of thousands of clones, with around 80% observed a single time. Which antigens these TCRs recognize remains unknown. Culturing for around ten days preceded CD4+ T cell isolation. BNT162b2 vaccine or mRNA-1273 vaccine was given to participants in two doses. The sequencing used CD4+ T cells from PBMCs cultured without peptide, collected after COVID-19 vaccination. These receptors all stem from a human donor who received a COVID-19 vaccine.

This sequence joins TRBV6-6 and TRBJ1-4; possibly TRBD1 for D (5 bases). This CDR3 is 14 amino acids long. Germline-derived CDR1 and CDR2 are MNHNY and SVGAGI (reference sequence). CDR3 DNA: TGTGCAGTTGATGGGGGGAAAGGATGGGAAAAACTGTTTTTT. This sequence encodes CAVDGGKGWEKLFF.

J is TRBJ1-5 and V is TRBV30; 7 bases line up with TRBD1. Unmatched junction bases numbered 3, after V lost 1 base and J lost 3 bases. Germline CDR1 reads GTSNPN; CDR2 reads SVGIG (reference sequence). CDR3 size: 14 residues. In DNA, the CDR3 is TGTGCCTGGAGTGACGGACAGGCCAATCAGCCCCAGCATTTT. Translating gives CAWSDGQANQPQHF. Variable domain in full (rest from reference TRBV30 and TRBJ1-5): SQTIHQWPATLVQPVGSPLSLECTVEGTSNPNLYWYRQAAGRGLQLLFYSVGIGQISSEVPQNLSASRPQDRQFILSSKKLLLSDSGFYLCAWSDGQANQPQHFGDGTRLSIL.

This chain uses TRBV14 with TRBJ1-1; 10 bases fit TRBD1. This CDR3 has 17 residues. The junction had 5 bases not matched to a gene; V was cut back by 0 bases and J by 1 base. CDR1 is SGHDN and CDR2 is FVKESK in the germline V gene. The CDR3, as DNA: TGTGCCAGCAGCCAAGAGGGGACAGGGGCCGCGAACACTGAAGCTTTCTTT. Protein sequence: CASSQEGTGAANTEAFF.

Only a few counts were recorded for this clone. The chain links TRBV18 to TRBJ2-1; D perhaps matches TRBD1 (6 bases). V was shortened by 1 base and J by 5 bases, with 15 bases between the two germline ends. From germline, CDR1 is KGHSH and CDR2 LQKENI. The CDR3 length is 16 residues. The CDR3 bases are TGTGCCAGCTCACCACTTGGAACAGGGATAAACAATGAGCAGTTCTTC. Protein: CASSPLGTGINNEQFF.

The rearrangement joins TRBV5-1 to TRBJ2-6, with D hard to call. V lost 5 bases, J lost 0 bases, and 3 bases lay in between. The CDR3 spans 13 residues. Looked up from germline, CDR1 is SGHRS and CDR2 is YFSETQ. The CDR3 here is CASRDSGANVLTF. The CDR3 region has the DNA TGCGCCAGCAGGGACTCTGGGGCCAACGTCCTGACTTTC.

This clone has only one observation. This rearrangement joins TRBV18 to TRBJ1-3; D gene ambiguous. Trimming cost V 3 bases and J 2 bases, with 20 bases left between them. CDR3 size: 18 residues. Germline lookup yields CDR1 KGHSH and CDR2 LQKENI. The CDR3 protein is CASSPSGPLRGPGNTIYF. The DNA of the CDR3 is TGTGCCAGCTCACCCAGTGGACCCCTTCGTGGGCCTGGAAACACCATATATTTT.

This clone has only a few counts. V is TRBV5-1 and J is TRBJ1-1; 7 nucleotides match TRBD1. Germline trimming cut 0 bases from V and 0 bases from J; bases unmatched to any gene: 5. This CDR3 contains 16 residues. Germline loops: CDR1 SGHRS, CDR2 YFSETQ. The CDR3 reads CASSLETDRVNTEAFF. The CDR3 region has the DNA TGCGCCAGCAGCTTGGAAACCGACAGGGTGAACACTGAAGCTTTCTTT. Using reference TRBV5-1 and TRBJ1-1 for the parts outside the CDR3, the full variable domain is KAGVTQTPRYLIKTRGQQVTLSCSPISGHRSVSWYQQTPGQGLQFLFEYFSETQRNKGNFPGRFSGRQFSNSRSEMNVSTLELGDSALYLCASSLETDRVNTEAFFGQGTRLTVV.

The chain has TRBV7-2 and TRBJ2-5; 15 bases match TRBD2. Germline loops: CDR1 SGHTA, CDR2 FQGNSA. Trimming took 4 bases from V and 2 from J; bases not matched to a gene: 2. This CDR3 has 16 residues. CDR3 residues: CASSSGLAGGQETQYF. The CDR3 bases are TGTGCCAGCAGCTCCGGACTAGCGGGGGGGCAAGAGACCCAGTACTTC.

The chain is built from TRBV27 and TRBJ1-4; maybe TRBD1 (5 bases). The V gene lost 8 bases and the J gene lost 8 bases, with 21 bases spanning the gap. The germline gives CDR1 MNHEY, CDR2 SMNVEV (reference sequence). CDR3 length: 15 amino acids. CDR3 nucleotide sequence: TGTGCCAGCCGTCCCTTGGGGACGTCGGGAGAAAAACTGTTTTTT. Translated, it gives CASRPLGTSGEKLFF.

This chain links TRBV2 with TRBJ1-4; 9 bases are shared with TRBD1. This CDR3 is built from 14 residues. Trimming at V came to 6 bases and at J to 8 bases, leaving 7 bases not matched to a gene. In germline, CDR1 is SNHLY, CDR2 FYNNEI. In DNA form, the CDR3 reads TGTGCCAGCAGAGAGGACAGGGGTTTCGAAAAACTGTTTTTT. This codes for CASREDRGFEKLFF.

V and J are TRBV3-1 (or the pseudogene TRBV3-2) and TRBJ2-3, with 10 bases identical to TRBD2. Germline CDR1 reads LGHDT; CDR2 reads YNNKEL (reference sequence). CDR3 size: 15 residues. V dropped 1 base and J dropped 5; count of bases not matched to a gene: 3. Written as DNA, the CDR3 is TGTGCCAGCAGCCAAGGTAGCGGGGGGTTAGATACGCAGTATTTT. It yields the protein CASSQGSGGLDTQYF.

This clone is classed as medium-sized. The V call is TRBV5-1, the J call TRBJ2-7, with 7 bases lining up with TRBD2. V shed 4 bases, J shed 9 bases, and the junction held 10 bases outside the gene matches. The CDR3 covers 13 residues. Germline V gene data show CDR1 as SGHRS and CDR2 as YFSETQ. The CDR3 DNA follows: TGCGCCAGCAGCCCACCTTTGGGAGGGAGGCAGTACGTC. It translates to CASSPPLGGRQYV.

The V gene is TRBV7-5, the J gene TRBJ2-5. TRBV7-5 is annotated as a pseudogene. The CDR3 has 12 residues. In DNA form, the CDR3 reads TGTGCCAGAAGCAAGGGGGAGGAGGCCCAGTACTTC. Amino acids: CARSKGEEAQYF.

This chain joins TRBV7-3 and TRBJ2-3, with D unclear. CDR1 is SGHTA and CDR2 is FQGTGA in the germline V gene. This CDR3 contains 15 residues. V lost 3 bases and J lost 1, with 11 bases in between. The CDR3 sequence: CASSFGTPGTDTQYF. The CDR3 bases are TGTGCCAGCAGCTTCGGAACCCCGGGCACAGATACGCAGTATTTT.

The J gene is TRBJ2-7, the V gene TRBV5-1; D might be TRBD1 or TRBD2, each matching 5 bases. Looked up from germline, CDR1 is SGHRS and CDR2 is YFSETQ. The CDR3 runs 15 residues. The V end lost 4 bases, the J end lost 3 bases, and 17 bases lay between the germline ends. The CDR3 sequence: CASSPFGGTGYEQYV. CDR3 nucleotides: TGCGCCAGCAGCCCCTTTGGGGGTACCGGCTACGAGCAGTACGTC.

This chain uses TRBV9 with TRBJ2-3; 10 bases are a match to TRBD2. CDR3 length equals 16 residues. Germline-derived CDR1 and CDR2 are SGDLS and YYNGEE. V shed 4 bases and J 0 bases; nucleotides not matched to a gene: 5. The CDR3 coding sequence is TGTGCCAGCAGCATTAGAGCGGGGGGGAGCACAGATACGCAGTATTTT. Translation gives CASSIRAGGSTDTQYF.

The chain couples TRBV5-4 to TRBJ2-1; TRBD2 aligns across 11 bases. V lost 1 base and J lost 3; bases outside the gene matches: 0. This CDR3 is 15 amino acids long. Germline V gives CDR1 SGHNT, CDR2 YYREEE (reference sequence). The CDR3: CASSLTSGGYNEQFF. The DNA for the CDR3 is TGTGCCAGCAGCTTGACTAGCGGGGGCTACAATGAGCAGTTCTTC.

The rearrangement links TRBV14 to TRBJ1-6, with a weak D call TRBD1 (5 bases). The germline V gene has CDR1 SGHDN and CDR2 FVKESK. Trimming pared 1 base from V and 7 bases from J, leaving 11 bases between. This CDR3 contains 15 residues. The CDR3 loop is CASSQVQGGNSPLHF. DNA of the CDR3: TGTGCCAGCAGCCAAGTCCAGGGCGGCAATTCACCCCTCCACTTT.

The chain couples TRBV20-1 to TRBJ1-4; maybe TRBD1 (5 bases). This CDR3 region has 14 residues. Germline CDR1 and CDR2: DFQATT and SNEGSKA (reference sequence). Trimming left V 3 bases short and J 4 bases short, with 12 bases between. The DNA for the CDR3 is TGCAGTGCTAGTCTGGGGGGTCTTAATGAAAAACTGTTTTTT. It specifies CSASLGGLNEKLFF.

V is TRBV7-3 and J is TRBJ2-3, with D possibly TRBD2 on 6 matching bases. This CDR3 is built from 15 residues. The ends were cut back, 0 bases at V and 6 bases at J, with 13 bases in the middle. Germline loops: CDR1 SGHTA, CDR2 FQGTGA. The CDR3 is CASSLTGSRGDTQYF. CDR3 sequence (DNA): TGTGCCAGCAGCTTAACGGGATCTCGGGGGGATACGCAGTATTTT.

The genes are TRBV21-1 and TRBJ2-5; TRBD2, as called in the table, went unchecked against the DNA. TRBV21-1 counts as a pseudogene. This CDR3 region has 13 residues. In DNA form, the CDR3 reads TGTGCCAGCAGCAAATCCGACCAAGAGACCCAGTACTTC. This sequence encodes CASSKSDQETQYF.

This CDR3 reads CASKMTPTNEKLFF. In DNA form, the CDR3 reads TGTGCCAGTAAAATGACTCCAACTAATGAAAAACTGTTTTTT. The chain links TRBV19 to TRBJ1-4, with D uncertain. V was cut by 7 bases and J by 0 bases, with 9 bases left in between. Germline loops: CDR1 LNHDA, CDR2 SQIVND (reference sequence). The CDR3 totals 14 residues.

The chain has TRBV4-1 and TRBJ2-7; no clear D gene. CDR1 and CDR2 from the germline V gene are MGHRA and YSYEKL. There are 16 residues in the CDR3. Between the trimmed V and J ends, which lost 4 bases and 0 bases, there was a span of 16 bases. Here the CDR3 DNA reads TGCGCCAGCAGCCCAAGGACCGCTATCAGCTCCTACGAGCAGTACGTC. It is translated as CASSPRTAISSYEQYV.

V is TRBV18 and J is TRBJ2-2, with D perhaps TRBD1 or TRBD2 (6 bases each). Trimming removed 0 bases from V and 1 base from J, with 12 bases in between. The length of the CDR3 is 17 residues. Per germline, CDR1 KGHSH and CDR2 LQKENI. DNA of the CDR3: TGTGCCAGCTCACCACCGGAAGGGGGGATGAACACCGGGGAGCTGTTTTTT. Residues: CASSPPEGGMNTGELFF. The entire variable domain, with the rest obtained from reference TRBV18 and TRBJ2-2, is as follows: NAGVMQNPRHLVRRRGQEARLRCSPMKGHSHVYWYRQLPEEGLKFMVYLQKENIIDESGMPKERFSAEFPKEGPSILRIQQVVRGDSAAYFCASSPPEGGMNTGELFFGEGSRLTVL.